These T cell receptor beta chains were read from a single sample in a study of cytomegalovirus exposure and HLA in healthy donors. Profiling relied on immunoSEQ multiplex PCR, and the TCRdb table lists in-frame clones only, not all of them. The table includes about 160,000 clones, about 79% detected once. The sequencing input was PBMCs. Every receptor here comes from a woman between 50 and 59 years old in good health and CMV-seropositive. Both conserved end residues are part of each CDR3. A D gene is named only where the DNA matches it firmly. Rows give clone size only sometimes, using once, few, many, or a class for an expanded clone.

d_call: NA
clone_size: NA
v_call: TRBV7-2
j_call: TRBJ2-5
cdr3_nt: TGTGCCAGCAGCCTAACACGAGGCTCGGAAGAGACCCAGTACTTC
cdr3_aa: CASSLTRGSEETQYF

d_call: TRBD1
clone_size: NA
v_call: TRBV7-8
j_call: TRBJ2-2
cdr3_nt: TGTGCCAGCACCTGGGACAGGTGGGGGGAGCTGTTTTTT
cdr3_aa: CASTWDRWGELFF

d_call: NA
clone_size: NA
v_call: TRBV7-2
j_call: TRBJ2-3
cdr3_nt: TGTGCCAGCAGCTTAGAGCCTTTAGCGGCTACGCAGTATTTT
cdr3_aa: CASSLEPLAATQYF

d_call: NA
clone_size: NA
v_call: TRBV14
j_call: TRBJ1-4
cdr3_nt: TGTGCCAGCAGCCAAGTCGGGTCAACTAATGAAAAACTGTTTTTT
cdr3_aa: CASSQVGSTNEKLFF

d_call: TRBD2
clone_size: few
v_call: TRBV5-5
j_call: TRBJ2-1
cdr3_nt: TGTGCCAGCAGCTGGAGCCTAGCGGGAGTCTACAATGAGCAGTTCTTC
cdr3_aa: CASSWSLAGVYNEQFF

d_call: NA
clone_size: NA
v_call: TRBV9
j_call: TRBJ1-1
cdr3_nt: TGTGCCAGCAGCGTCCGTGAGGGCACTGAAGCTTTCTTT
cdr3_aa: CASSVREGTEAFF

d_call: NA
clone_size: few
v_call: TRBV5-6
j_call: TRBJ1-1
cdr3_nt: TGTGCCAGCAGCTTGGCCTCCGGGACTGAAGCTTTCTTT
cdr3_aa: CASSLASGTEAFF

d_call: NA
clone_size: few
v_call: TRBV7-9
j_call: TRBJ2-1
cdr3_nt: TGTGCCAGCAGCTTAGCGGAGGGGCATGAGCAGTTCTTC
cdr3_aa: CASSLAEGHEQFF

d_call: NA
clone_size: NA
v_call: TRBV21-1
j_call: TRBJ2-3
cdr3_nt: TGTGCCAGCAGCAAACTAGCTCCGAGGTTGTATACAGATACGCAGTATTTT
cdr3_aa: CASSKLAPRLYTDTQYF

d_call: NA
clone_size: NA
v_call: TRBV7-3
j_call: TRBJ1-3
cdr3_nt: TGTGCCAGCAGCTTAGTGGGGGGAGCTGGAAACACCATATATTTT
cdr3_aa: CASSLVGGAGNTIYF

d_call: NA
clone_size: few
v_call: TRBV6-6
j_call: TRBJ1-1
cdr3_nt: TGTGCCAGCAGTTACCCGCCCGGGAGGGTGTTTACTGAAGCTTTCTTT
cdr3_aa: CASSYPPGRVFTEAFF